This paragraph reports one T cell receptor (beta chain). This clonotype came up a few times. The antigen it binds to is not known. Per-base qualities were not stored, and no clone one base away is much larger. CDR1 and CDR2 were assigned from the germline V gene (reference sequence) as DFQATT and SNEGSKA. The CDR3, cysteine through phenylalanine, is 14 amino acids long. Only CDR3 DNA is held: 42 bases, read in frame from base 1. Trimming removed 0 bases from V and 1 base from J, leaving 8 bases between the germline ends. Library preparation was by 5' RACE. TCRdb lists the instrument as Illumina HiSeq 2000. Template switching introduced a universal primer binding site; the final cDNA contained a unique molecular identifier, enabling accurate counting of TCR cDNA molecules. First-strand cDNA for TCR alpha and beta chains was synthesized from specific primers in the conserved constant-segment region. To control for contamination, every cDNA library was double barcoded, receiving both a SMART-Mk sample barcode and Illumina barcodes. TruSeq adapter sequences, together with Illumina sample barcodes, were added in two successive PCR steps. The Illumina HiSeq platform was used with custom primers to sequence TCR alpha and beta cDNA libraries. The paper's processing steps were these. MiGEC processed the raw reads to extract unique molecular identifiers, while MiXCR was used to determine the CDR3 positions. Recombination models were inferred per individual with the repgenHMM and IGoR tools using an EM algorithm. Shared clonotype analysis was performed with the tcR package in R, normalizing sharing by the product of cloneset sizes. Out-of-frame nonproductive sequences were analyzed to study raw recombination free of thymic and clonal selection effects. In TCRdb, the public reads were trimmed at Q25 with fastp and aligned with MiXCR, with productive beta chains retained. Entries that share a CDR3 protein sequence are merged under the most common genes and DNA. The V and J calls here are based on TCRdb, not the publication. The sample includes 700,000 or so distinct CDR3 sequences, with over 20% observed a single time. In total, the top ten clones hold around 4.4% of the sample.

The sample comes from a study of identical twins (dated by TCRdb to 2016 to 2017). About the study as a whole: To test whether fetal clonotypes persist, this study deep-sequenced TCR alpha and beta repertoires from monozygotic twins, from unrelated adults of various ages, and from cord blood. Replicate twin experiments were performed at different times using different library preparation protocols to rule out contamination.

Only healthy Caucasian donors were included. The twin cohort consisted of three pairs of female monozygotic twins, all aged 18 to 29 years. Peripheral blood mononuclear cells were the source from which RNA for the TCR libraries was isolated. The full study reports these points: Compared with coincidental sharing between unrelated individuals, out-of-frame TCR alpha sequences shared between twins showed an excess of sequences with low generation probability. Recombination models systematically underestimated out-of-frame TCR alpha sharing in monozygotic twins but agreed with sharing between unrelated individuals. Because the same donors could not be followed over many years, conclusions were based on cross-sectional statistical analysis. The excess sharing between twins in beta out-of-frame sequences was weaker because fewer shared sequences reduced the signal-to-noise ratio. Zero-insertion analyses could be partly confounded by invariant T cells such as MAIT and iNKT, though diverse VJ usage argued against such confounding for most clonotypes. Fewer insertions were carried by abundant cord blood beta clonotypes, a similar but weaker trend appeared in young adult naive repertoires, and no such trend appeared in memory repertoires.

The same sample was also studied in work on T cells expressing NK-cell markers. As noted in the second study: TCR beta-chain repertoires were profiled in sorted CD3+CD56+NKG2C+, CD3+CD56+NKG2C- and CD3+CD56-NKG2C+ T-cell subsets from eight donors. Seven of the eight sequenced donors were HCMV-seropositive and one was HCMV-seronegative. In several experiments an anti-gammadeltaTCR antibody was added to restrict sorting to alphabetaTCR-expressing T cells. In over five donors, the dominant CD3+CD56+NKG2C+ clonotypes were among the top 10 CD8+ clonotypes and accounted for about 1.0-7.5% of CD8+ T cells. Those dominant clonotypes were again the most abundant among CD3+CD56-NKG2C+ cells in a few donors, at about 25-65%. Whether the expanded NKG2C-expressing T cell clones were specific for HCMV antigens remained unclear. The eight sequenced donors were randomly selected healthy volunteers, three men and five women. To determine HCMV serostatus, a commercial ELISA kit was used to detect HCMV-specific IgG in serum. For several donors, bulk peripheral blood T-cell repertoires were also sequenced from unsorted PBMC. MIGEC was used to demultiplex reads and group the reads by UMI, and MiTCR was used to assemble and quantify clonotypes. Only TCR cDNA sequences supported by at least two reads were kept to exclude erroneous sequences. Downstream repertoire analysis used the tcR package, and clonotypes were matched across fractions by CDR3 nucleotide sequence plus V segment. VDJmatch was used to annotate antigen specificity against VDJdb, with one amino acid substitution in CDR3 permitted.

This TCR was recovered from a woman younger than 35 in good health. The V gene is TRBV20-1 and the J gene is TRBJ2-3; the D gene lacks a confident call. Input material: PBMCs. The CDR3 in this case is CSARDMGGTDTQYF. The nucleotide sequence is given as TGCAGTGCTAGAGATATGGGCGGCACAGATACGCAGTATTTT.